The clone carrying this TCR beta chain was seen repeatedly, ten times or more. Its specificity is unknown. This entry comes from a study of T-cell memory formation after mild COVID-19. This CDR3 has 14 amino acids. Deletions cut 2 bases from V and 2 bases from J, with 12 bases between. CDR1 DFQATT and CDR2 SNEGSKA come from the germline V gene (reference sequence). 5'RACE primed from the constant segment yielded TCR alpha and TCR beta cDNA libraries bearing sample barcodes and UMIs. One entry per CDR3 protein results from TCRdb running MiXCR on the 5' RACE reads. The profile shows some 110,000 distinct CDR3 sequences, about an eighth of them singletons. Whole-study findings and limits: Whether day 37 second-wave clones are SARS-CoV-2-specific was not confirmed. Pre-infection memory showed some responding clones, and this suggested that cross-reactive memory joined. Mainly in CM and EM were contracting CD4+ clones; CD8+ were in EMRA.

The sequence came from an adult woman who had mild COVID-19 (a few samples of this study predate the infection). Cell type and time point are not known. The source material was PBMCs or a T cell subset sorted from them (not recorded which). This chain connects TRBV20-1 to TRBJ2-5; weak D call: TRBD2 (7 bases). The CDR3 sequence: CSARQGRGQETQYF. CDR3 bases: TGCAGTGCTAGACAGGGGAGGGGGCAAGAGACCCAGTACTTC.